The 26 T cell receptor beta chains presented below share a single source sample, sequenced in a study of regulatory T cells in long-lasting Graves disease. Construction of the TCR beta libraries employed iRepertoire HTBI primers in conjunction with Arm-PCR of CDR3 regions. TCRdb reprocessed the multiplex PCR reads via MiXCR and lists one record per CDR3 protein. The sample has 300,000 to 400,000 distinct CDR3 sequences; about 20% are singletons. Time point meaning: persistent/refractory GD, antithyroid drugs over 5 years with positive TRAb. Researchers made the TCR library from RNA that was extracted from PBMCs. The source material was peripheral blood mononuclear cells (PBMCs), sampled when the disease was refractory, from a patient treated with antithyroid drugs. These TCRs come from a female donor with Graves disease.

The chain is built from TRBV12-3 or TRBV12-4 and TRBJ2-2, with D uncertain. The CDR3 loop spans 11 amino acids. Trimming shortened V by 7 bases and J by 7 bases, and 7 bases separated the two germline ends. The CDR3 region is CASMWVGELFF. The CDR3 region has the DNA TGTGCCAGCATGTGGGTCGGGGAGCTGTTTTTT.

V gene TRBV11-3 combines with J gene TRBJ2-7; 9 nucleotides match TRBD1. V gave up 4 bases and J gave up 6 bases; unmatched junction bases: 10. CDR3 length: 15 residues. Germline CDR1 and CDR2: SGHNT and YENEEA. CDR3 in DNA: TGTGCCAGCAGCTACAGGGACAGGGAAGGTGGCGAGCAGTACTTC. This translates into CASSYRDREGGEQYF.

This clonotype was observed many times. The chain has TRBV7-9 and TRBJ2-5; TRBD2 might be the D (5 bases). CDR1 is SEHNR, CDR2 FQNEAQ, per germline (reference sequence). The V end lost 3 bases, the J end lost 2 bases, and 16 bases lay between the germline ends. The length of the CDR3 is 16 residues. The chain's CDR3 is CASSFLDGRTQETQYF. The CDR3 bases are TGTGCCAGCAGCTTTTTAGATGGACGGACTCAAGAGACCCAGTACTTC.

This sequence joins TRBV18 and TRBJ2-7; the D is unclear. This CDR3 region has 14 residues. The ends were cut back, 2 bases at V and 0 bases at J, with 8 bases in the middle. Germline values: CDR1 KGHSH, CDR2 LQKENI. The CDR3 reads CASSPNQDSYEQYF. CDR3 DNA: TGTGCCAGCTCACCAAATCAGGACTCCTACGAGCAGTACTTC.

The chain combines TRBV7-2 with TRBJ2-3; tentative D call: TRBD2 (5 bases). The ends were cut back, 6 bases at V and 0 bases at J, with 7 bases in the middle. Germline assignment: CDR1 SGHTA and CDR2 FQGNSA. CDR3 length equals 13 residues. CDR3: CASRRGSTDTQYF. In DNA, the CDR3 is TGTGCCAGCAGGAGAGGGAGCACAGATACGCAGTATTTT.

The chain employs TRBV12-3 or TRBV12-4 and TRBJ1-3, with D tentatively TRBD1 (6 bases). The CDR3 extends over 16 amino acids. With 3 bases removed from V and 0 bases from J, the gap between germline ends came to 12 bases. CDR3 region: CASSFLGTSSGNTIYF. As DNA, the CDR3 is TGTGCCAGCAGTTTCCTAGGGACATCCTCTGGAAACACCATATATTTT.

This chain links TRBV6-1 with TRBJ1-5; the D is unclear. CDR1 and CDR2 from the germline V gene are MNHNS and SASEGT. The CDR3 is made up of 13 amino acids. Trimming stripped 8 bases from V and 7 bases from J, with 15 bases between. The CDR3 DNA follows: TGTGCCAGCTTGGACCCCGTGGGCCAGCCCCAGCATTTT. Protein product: CASLDPVGQPQHF.

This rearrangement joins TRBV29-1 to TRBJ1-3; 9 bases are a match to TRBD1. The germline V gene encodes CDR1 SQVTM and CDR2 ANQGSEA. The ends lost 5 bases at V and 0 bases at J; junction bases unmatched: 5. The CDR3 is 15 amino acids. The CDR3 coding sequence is TGCAGCGTTCGGACAGGGGAATTCTCTGGAAACACCATATATTTT. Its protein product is CSVRTGEFSGNTIYF.

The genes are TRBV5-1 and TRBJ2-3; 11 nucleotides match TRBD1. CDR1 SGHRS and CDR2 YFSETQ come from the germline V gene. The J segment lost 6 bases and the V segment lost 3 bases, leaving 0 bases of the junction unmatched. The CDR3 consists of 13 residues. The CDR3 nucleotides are TGCGCCAGCAGCTGGGACAGGGGGGATACGCAGTATTTT. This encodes CASSWDRGDTQYF.

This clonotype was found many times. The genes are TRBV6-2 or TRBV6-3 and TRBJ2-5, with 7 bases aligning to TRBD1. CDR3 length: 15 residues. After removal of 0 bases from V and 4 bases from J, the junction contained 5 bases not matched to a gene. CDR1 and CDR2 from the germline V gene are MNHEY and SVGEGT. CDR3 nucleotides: TGTGCCAGCAGTTACTCGAATAGGGGGCGAGAGACCCAGTACTTC. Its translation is CASSYSNRGRETQYF.

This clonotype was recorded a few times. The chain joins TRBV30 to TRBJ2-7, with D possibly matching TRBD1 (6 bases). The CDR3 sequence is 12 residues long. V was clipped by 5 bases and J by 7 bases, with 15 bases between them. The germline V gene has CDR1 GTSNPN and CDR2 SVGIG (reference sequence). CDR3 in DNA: TGTGCCTGGGGGGACACGTCGAGGGAGCAGTACTTC. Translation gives CAWGDTSREQYF. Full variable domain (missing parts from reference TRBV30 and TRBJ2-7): SQTIHQWPATLVQPVGSPLSLECTVEGTSNPNLYWYRQAAGRGLQLLFYSVGIGQISSEVPQNLSASRPQDRQFILSSKKLLLSDSGFYLCAWGDTSREQYFGPGTRLTVT.

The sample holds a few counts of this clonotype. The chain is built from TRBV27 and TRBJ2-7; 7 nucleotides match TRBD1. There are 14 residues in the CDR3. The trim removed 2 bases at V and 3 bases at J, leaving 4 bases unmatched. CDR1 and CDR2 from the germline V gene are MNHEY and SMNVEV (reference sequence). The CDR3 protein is CASSLGQALYEQYF. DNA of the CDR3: TGTGCCAGCAGTTTAGGACAGGCCCTCTACGAGCAGTACTTC.

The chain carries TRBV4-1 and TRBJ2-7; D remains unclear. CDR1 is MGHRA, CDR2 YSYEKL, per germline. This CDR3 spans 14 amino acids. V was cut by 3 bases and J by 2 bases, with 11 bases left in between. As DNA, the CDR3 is TGCGCCAGCAGCCACCCCAATCTTGCCTACGAGCAGTACTTC. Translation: CASSHPNLAYEQYF.

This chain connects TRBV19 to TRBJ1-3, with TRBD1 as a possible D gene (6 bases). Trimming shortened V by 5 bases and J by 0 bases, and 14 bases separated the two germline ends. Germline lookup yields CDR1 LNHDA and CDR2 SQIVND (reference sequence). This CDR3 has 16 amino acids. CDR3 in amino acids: CASSGGTHHSGNTIYF. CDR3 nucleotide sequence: TGTGCCAGTAGTGGGGGGACACACCACTCTGGAAACACCATATATTTT.

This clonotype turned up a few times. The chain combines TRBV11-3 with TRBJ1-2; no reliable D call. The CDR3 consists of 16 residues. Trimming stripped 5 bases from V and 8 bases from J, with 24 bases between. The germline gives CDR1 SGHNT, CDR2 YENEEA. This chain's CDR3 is CASSPPQAGPLRGYTF. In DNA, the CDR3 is TGTGCCAGCAGCCCCCCCCAGGCGGGCCCCTTGAGAGGCTACACCTTC.

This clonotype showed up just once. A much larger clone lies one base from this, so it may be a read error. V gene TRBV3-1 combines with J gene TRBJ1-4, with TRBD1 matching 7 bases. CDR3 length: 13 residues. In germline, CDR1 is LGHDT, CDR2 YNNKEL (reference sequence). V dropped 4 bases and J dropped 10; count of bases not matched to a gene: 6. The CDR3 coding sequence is TGTGCCAGCAGCCGGGCAGGGGGAGGAAAACTGTTTTTT. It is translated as CASSRAGGGKLFF.

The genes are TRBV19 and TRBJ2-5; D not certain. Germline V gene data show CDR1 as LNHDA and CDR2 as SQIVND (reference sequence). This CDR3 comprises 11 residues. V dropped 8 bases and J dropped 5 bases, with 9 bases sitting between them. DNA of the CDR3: TGTGCCAGTGGCGGTTACGAGACCCAGTACTTC. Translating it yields CASGGYETQYF.

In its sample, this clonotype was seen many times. The CDR3 region is CASSRPGTRQETQYF. The CDR3 DNA reads as TGTGCCAGCAGTCGTCCCGGGACAAGACAAGAGACCCAGTACTTC. This chain joins TRBV28 and TRBJ2-5; tentatively, D is TRBD1 (6 bases). Trimming cost V 5 bases and J 2 bases, with 15 bases left between them. The CDR3 is 15 amino acids. The germline V gene encodes CDR1 MDHEN and CDR2 SYDVKM. Drawing the rest from reference TRBV28 and TRBJ2-5, the complete variable domain is DVKVTQSSRYLVKRTGEKVFLECVQDMDHENMFWYRQDPGLGLRLIYFSYDVKMKEKGDIPEGYSVSREKKERFSLILESASTNQTSMYLCASSRPGTRQETQYFGPGTRLLVL.

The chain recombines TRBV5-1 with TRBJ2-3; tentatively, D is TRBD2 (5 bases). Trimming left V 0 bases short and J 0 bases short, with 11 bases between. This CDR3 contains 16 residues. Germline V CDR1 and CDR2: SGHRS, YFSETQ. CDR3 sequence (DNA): TGCGCCAGCAGCTTGGGGGCGGACTCTAGCACAGATACGCAGTATTTT. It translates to CASSLGADSSTDTQYF.

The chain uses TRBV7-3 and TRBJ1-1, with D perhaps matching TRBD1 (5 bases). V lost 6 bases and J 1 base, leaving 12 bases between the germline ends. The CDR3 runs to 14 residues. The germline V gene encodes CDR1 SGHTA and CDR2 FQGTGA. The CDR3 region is CASSPGSPNTEAFF. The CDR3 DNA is TGTGCCAGCAGTCCAGGGTCCCCGAACACTGAAGCTTTCTTT.

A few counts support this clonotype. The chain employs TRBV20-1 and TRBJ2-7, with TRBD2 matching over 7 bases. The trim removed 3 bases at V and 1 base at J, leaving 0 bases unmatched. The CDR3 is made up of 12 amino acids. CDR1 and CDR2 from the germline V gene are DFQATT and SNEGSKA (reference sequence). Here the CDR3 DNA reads TGCAGTGCTAGCGGGGGGTCCTACGAGCAGTACTTC. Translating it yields CSASGGSYEQYF.

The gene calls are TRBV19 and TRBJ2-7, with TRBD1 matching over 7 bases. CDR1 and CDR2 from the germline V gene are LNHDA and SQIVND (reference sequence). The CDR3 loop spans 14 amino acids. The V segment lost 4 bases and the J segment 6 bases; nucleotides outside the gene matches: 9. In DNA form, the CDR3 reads TGTGCCAGTAGTAAGGGACAGCTATGGGGCGAGCAGTACTTC. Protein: CASSKGQLWGEQYF.

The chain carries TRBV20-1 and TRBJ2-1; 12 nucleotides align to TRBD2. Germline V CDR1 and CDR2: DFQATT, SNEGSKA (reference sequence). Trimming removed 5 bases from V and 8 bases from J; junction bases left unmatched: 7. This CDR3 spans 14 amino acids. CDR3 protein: CSAYTSGRRHEQFF. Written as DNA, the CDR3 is TGCAGTGCTTATACTAGCGGGAGGAGGCATGAGCAGTTCTTC.

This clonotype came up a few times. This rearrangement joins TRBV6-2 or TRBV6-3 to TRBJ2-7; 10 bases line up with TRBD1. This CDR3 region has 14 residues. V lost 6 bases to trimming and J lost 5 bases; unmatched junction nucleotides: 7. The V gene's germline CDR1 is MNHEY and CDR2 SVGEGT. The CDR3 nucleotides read TGTGCCAGCAGCCACGCCGGGACAGGGGACGAGCAGTACTTC. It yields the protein CASSHAGTGDEQYF.

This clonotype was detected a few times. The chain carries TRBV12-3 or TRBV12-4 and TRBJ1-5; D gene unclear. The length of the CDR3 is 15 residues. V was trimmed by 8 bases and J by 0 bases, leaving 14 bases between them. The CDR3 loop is CASHGVLRSNQPQHF. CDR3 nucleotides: TGTGCCAGCCACGGGGTCCTCCGTAGCAATCAGCCCCAGCATTTT.

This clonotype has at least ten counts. CDR3 DNA: TGCAGTGCTAGAGAAGGGAATGAAAAACTGTTTTTT. It is translated as CSAREGNEKLFF. The chain joins TRBV20-1 to TRBJ1-4; unclear D gene. With 0 bases removed from V and 5 bases from J, the gap between germline ends came to 4 bases. Germline V gives CDR1 DFQATT, CDR2 SNEGSKA (reference sequence). The CDR3 consists of 12 residues.